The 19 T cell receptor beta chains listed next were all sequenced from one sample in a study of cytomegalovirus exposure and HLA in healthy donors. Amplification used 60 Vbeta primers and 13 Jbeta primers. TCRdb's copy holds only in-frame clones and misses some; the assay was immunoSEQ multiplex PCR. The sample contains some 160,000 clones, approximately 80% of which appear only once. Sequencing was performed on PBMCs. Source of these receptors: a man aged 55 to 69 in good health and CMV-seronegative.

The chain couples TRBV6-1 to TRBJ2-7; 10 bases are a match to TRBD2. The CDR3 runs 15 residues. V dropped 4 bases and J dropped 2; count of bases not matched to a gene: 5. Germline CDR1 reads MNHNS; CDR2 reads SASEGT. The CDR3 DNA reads TGTGCCAGCAGTGTGCCGGGACTAGCGCCCTACGAGCAGTACTTC. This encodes CASSVPGLAPYEQYF.

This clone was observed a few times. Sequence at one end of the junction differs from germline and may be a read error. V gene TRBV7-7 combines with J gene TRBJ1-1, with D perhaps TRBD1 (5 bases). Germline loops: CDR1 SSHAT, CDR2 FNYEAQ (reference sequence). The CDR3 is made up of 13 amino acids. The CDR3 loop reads CASSQGQNTEAFF. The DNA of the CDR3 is TGTGCTAGCAGCCAAGGACAGAACACTGAAGCTTTCTTT.

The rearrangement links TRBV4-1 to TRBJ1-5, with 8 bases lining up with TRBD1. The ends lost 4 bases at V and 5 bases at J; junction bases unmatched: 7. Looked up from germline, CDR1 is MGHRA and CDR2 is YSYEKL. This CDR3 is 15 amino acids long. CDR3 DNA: TGCGCCAGCAGCCTGAGACAGGGGCCTGATCAGCCCCAGCATTTT. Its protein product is CASSLRQGPDQPQHF.

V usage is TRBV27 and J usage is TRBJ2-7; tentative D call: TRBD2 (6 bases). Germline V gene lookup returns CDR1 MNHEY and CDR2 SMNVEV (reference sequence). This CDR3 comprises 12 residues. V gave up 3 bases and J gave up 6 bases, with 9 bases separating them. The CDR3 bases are TGTGCCAGCAGTTTTCCGGAGGGCGAGCAGTACTTC. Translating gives CASSFPEGEQYF.

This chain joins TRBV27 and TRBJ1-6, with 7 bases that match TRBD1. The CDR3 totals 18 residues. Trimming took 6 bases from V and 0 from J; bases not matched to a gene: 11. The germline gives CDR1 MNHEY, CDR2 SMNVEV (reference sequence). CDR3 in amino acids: CASSRQGPTSSYNSPLHF. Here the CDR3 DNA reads TGTGCCAGCAGCCGACAGGGCCCCACGAGCTCCTATAATTCACCCCTCCACTTT.

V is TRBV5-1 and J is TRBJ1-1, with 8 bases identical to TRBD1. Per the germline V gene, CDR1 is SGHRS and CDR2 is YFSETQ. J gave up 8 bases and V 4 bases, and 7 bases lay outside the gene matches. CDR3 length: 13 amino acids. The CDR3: CASSTGQGWEAFF. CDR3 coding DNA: TGCGCCAGCAGCACAGGACAGGGTTGGGAAGCTTTCTTT.

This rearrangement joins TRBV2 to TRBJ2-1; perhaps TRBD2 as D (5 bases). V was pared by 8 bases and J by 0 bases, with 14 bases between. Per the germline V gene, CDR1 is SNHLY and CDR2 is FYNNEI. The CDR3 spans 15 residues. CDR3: CASLYSGSSYNEQFF. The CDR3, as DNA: TGTGCCAGCCTGTACAGCGGAAGCTCCTACAATGAGCAGTTCTTC.

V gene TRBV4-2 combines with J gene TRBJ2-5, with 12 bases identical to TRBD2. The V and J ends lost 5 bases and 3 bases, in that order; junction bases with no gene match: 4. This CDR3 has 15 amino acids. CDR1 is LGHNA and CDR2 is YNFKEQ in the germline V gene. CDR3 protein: CASSSSGGAEETQYF. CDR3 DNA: TGTGCCAGCAGCTCTAGCGGGGGGGCGGAAGAGACCCAGTACTTC.

The CDR3 spells CASSLAGGRGPEQFF. The CDR3 DNA follows: TGTGCCAGCAGCTTGGCCGGAGGGAGGGGACCTGAGCAGTTCTTC. The V gene is TRBV5-4, the J gene TRBJ2-1; the match to TRBD2 covers 7 bases. This CDR3 has 15 amino acids. Per the germline V gene, CDR1 is SGHNT and CDR2 is YYREEE (reference sequence). V shed 0 bases, J shed 9 bases, and the junction held 9 bases outside the gene matches.

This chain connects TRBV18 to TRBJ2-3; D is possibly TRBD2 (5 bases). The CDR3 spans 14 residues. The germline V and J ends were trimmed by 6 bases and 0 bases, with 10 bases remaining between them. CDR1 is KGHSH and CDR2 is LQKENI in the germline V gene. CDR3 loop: CASSPEVSTDTQYF. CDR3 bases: TGTGCCAGCTCCCCGGAGGTCAGCACAGATACGCAGTATTTT.

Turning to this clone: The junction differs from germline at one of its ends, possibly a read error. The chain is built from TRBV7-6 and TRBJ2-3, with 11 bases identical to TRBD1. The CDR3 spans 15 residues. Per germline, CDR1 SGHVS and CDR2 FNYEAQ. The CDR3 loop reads CASSLGQGATDTQYF. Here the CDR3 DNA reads TGTGCCAGCAGTTTAGGACAGGGGGCAACAGATACGCAGTATTTT.

Written as DNA, the CDR3 is TGTGCCAGCAGCCCCGGGGTCGCCGAGCAGTACTTC. Its protein is CASSPGVAEQYF. This rearrangement joins TRBV14 to TRBJ2-7; tentative D call: TRBD2 (5 bases). The CDR3 totals 12 residues. The V and J ends lost 4 bases and 6 bases respectively, with 10 bases between them. The germline V gene has CDR1 SGHDN and CDR2 FVKESK.

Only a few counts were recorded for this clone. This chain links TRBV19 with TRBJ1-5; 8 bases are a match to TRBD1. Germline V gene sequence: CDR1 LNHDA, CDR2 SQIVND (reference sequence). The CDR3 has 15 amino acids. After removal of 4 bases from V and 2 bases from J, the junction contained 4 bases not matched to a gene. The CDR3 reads CASSTGQVRNQPQHF. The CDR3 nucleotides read TGTGCCAGTAGTACGGGACAGGTTCGCAATCAGCCCCAGCATTTT.

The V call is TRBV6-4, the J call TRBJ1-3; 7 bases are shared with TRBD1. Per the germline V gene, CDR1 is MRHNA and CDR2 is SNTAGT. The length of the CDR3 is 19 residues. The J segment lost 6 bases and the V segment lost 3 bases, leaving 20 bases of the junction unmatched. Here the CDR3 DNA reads TGTGCCAGCAGTGATAGGGCGTCCGGGACAGAGAAAAAATTAAACACCATATATTTT. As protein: CASSDRASGTEKKLNTIYF.

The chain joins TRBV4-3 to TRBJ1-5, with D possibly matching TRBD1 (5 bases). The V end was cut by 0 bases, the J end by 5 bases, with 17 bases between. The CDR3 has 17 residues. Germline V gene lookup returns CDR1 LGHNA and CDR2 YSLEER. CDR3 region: CASSQDFGGTQDQPQHF. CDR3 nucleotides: TGCGCCAGCAGCCAAGATTTTGGCGGGACCCAAGATCAGCCCCAGCATTTT.

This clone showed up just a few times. The CDR3 loop reads CASSDGWDRGSGELFF. Written as DNA, the CDR3 is TGCGCCAGCAGTGATGGTTGGGACAGGGGATCCGGGGAGCTGTTTTTT. The chain is built from TRBV10-2 and TRBJ2-2; the match to TRBD1 covers 10 bases. The CDR3 sequence is 16 residues long. The V and J ends lost 3 bases and 6 bases, in that order; junction bases with no gene match: 7. Germline CDR1 reads WSHSY; CDR2 reads SAAADI.

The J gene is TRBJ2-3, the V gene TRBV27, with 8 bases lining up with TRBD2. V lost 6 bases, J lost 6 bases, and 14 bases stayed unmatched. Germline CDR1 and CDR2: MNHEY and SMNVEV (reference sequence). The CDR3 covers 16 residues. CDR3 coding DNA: TGTGCCAGCAGAGCTAGGCGGGAGGCCCTTAGGGATACGCAGTATTTT. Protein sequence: CASRARREALRDTQYF.

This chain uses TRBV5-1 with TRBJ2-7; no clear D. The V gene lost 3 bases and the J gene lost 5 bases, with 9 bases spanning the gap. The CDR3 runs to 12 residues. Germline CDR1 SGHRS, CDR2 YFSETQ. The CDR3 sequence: CASSSDDNEQYF. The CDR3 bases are TGCGCCAGCAGCTCCGATGACAACGAGCAGTACTTC. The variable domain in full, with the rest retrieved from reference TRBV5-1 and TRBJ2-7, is KAGVTQTPRYLIKTRGQQVTLSCSPISGHRSVSWYQQTPGQGLQFLFEYFSETQRNKGNFPGRFSGRQFSNSRSEMNVSTLELGDSALYLCASSSDDNEQYFGPGTRLTVT.

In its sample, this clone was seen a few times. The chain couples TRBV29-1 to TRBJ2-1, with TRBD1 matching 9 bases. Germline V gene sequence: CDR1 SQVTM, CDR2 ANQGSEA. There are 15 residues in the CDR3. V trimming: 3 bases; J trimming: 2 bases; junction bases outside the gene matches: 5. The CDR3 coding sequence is TGCAGCGTTGAGGGGACAGGGCTGACCTACAATGAGCAGTTCTTC. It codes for CSVEGTGLTYNEQFF.